The 30 T cell receptor beta chains below come from one sample, sequenced in a study of OX40 agonist ivuxolimab in advanced cancers. Library preparation employed the immunoSEQ multiplex PCR assay. TCRdb stores this immuneACCESS table with in-frame sequences only. Part of the clones is absent; in the studies checked, under half of the shortfall reflects unresolved V genes, and no reason is known for the rest. This sample lists roughly 83,000 clones; 91% were detected once. The top ten clones comprise about 7.6% of the sample. Sequences were derived from CD4+ or CD8+ T cells sorted from blood, sampled in a trial of the OX40 agonist ivuxolimab. These TCRs come from an adult with an advanced solid tumor such as melanoma, head and neck, liver or kidney cancer.

This chain connects TRBV7-3 to TRBJ2-1; 8 nucleotides align to TRBD2. Trimming at V came to 4 bases and at J to 2 bases, leaving 4 bases not matched to a gene. The CDR3 has 15 amino acids. CDR1 and CDR2 (germline): SGHTA, FQGTGA. The CDR3 DNA reads TGTGCCAGCAGCTACCTAGCGGGTACCTACAATGAGCAGTTCTTC. Translating it yields CASSYLAGTYNEQFF.

The gene calls are TRBV5-6 and TRBJ2-3; D is unresolved. The V end lost 5 bases, the J end lost 4 bases, and 11 bases lay between the germline ends. Germline assignment: CDR1 SGHDT and CDR2 YYEEEE. The CDR3 extends over 13 amino acids. The CDR3 coding sequence is TGTGCCAGCAGTCAAGACCCCCCAGATACGCAGTATTTT. As protein: CASSQDPPDTQYF.

This clone was detected once. This chain uses TRBV9 with TRBJ2-3, with 8 positions matching TRBD1. With V trimmed by 3 bases and J by 4 bases, 7 bases remained unmatched. This CDR3 is 15 amino acids long. Germline CDR1 and CDR2: SGDLS and YYNGEE. The chain's CDR3 is CASSDRGFEADTQYF. CDR3 nucleotide sequence: TGTGCCAGCAGCGACAGGGGGTTCGAGGCAGATACGCAGTATTTT.

The V gene is TRBV6-5, the J gene TRBJ1-1, with D tentatively TRBD1 (5 bases). The CDR3 spans 13 residues. CDR1 and CDR2 (germline): MNHEY, SVGAGI. V was shortened by 0 bases and J by 11 bases, with 13 bases between the two germline ends. The DNA for the CDR3 is TGTGCCAGCAGTTACTCGGCCAGGGTTGGGGCTTTCTTT. Amino acids: CASSYSARVGAFF.

This clone was observed a few times. V and J are TRBV19 and TRBJ2-1; TRBD1 aligns across 7 bases. The CDR3 sequence is 13 residues long. After removal of 6 bases from V and 10 bases from J, the junction contained 9 bases not matched to a gene. Germline V CDR1 and CDR2: LNHDA, SQIVND (reference sequence). The CDR3 region has the DNA TGTGCCAGTAGGTTGACAGGGTACGGCGAGCAGTTCTTC. Protein product: CASRLTGYGEQFF.

The chain uses TRBV7-6 and TRBJ2-1, with D perhaps being TRBD1 or TRBD2 (5 bases each). The germline V gene has CDR1 SGHVS and CDR2 FNYEAQ. V dropped 4 bases and J dropped 9 bases, with 10 bases sitting between them. CDR3 length equals 12 residues. This CDR3 is CASSWGMGEQFF. The CDR3 bases are TGTGCCAGCAGCTGGGGGATGGGTGAGCAGTTCTTC.

The genes are TRBV9 and TRBJ1-1, with TRBD1 as a possible D gene (5 bases). Between the trimmed V and J ends, which lost 2 bases and 2 bases, there was a span of 19 bases. The germline V gene encodes CDR1 SGDLS and CDR2 YYNGEE. This CDR3 is built from 17 residues. The CDR3 loop reads CASSVGQSGQQNTEAFF. DNA for the CDR3: TGTGCCAGCAGCGTTGGACAATCGGGCCAGCAAAACACTGAAGCTTTCTTT. The variable domain in full, completed from reference TRBV9 and TRBJ1-1, reads DSGVTQTPKHLITATGQRVTLRCSPRSGDLSVYWYQQSLDQGLQFLIQYYNGEERAKGNILERFSAQQFPDLHSELNLSSLELGDSALYFCASSVGQSGQQNTEAFFGQGTRLTVV.

J is TRBJ1-1 and V is TRBV18; D gene unclear. The ends were cut back, 2 bases at V and 5 bases at J, with 6 bases in the middle. The germline gives CDR1 KGHSH, CDR2 LQKENI. This CDR3 comprises 12 residues. In DNA, the CDR3 is TGTGCCAGCTCACCAGGCCAGACTGAAGCTTTCTTT. Its protein is CASSPGQTEAFF.

The chain combines TRBV7-9 with TRBJ1-5, with D possibly matching TRBD1 (5 bases). CDR1 and CDR2 from the germline V gene are SEHNR and FQNEAQ (reference sequence). V lost 8 bases to trimming and J lost 9 bases, with 26 bases between them. The CDR3 has 16 amino acids. This CDR3 is CASYQRGGKDLWPQHF. Written as DNA, the CDR3 is TGTGCCAGCTACCAACGGGGGGGGAAGGACCTCTGGCCCCAGCATTTT.

CDR3 coding DNA: TGTGCCAGCGGGGCGCTGGGCTACGAGCAGTACTTC. Protein: CASGALGYEQYF. The rearrangement links TRBV6-5 to TRBJ2-7; D possibly corresponds to TRBD1 (5 bases). Per germline, CDR1 MNHEY and CDR2 SVGAGI. The CDR3 totals 12 residues. V gave up 8 bases and J gave up 3 bases, with 11 bases separating them.

In its sample, this clone ranks as medium-sized. The rearrangement joins TRBV5-4 to TRBJ1-1, with D unresolved. Deletions cut 5 bases from V and 3 bases from J, with 11 bases between. CDR1 and CDR2 from the germline V gene are SGHNT and YYREEE (reference sequence). The CDR3 is 13 residues long. The CDR3 bases are TGTGCCAGCAGTTTTGACTTGCACACTGAAGCTTTCTTT. Translating gives CASSFDLHTEAFF. Full variable domain (missing parts from reference TRBV5-4 and TRBJ1-1): ETGVTQSPTHLIKTRGQQVTLRCSSQSGHNTVSWYQQALGQGPQFIFQYYREEENGRGNFPPRFSGLQFPNYSSELNVNALELDDSALYLCASSFDLHTEAFFGQGTRLTVV.

This chain joins TRBV19 and TRBJ1-1, with D uncertain. The CDR3 extends over 13 amino acids. V was pared by 1 base and J by 3 bases, with 6 bases between. The V gene's germline CDR1 is LNHDA and CDR2 SQIVND (reference sequence). The chain's CDR3 is CASSIVLHTEAFF. As DNA, the CDR3 is TGTGCCAGTAGTATAGTACTACACACTGAAGCTTTCTTT.

With respect to this clone: Germline and junction disagree at one end, which may indicate a read error. The rearrangement joins TRBV28 to TRBJ2-7; D not certain. There are 14 residues in the CDR3. CDR1 is MDHEN, CDR2 SYDVKM, per germline. The CDR3, as DNA: TGTGCCAGCAGTTTCCCGGGCAGCGCGGCCCTTTCGGACTTC. Protein sequence: CASSFPGSAALSDF.

In nucleotides, the CDR3 is TGTGCCAGCAGCCCGGGACAGGGGTTAAACATTCAGTACTTC. It is translated as CASSPGQGLNIQYF. The rearrangement uses TRBV13 and TRBJ2-4; 10 bases line up with TRBD1. Germline CDR1 is PRHDT and CDR2 is FYEKMQ (reference sequence). CDR3 length equals 14 residues. The V gene end was trimmed by 5 bases and the J gene end by 6 bases; junction bases not matched to a gene: 4.

The genes are TRBV19 and TRBJ1-5; TRBD1 might be the D (5 bases). Trimming cost V 2 bases and J 4 bases, with 12 bases left between them. The CDR3 length is 15 residues. Germline values: CDR1 LNHDA, CDR2 SQIVND (reference sequence). The CDR3 nucleotides read TGTGCCAGTAGTATAACGGACAAAAGGAATCAGCCCCAGCATTTT. Translation: CASSITDKRNQPQHF.

This clone was seen only a few times. CDR3 in amino acids: CASSLEPGQGARDQPQHF. The DNA for the CDR3 is TGTGCCAGCAGCTTAGAACCGGGACAGGGGGCAAGGGATCAGCCCCAGCATTTT. The gene calls are TRBV7-9 and TRBJ1-5; 12 nucleotides line up with TRBD1. The CDR3 is 18 amino acids. The V gene end was trimmed by 1 base and the J gene end by 5 bases; junction bases not matched to a gene: 9. From germline, CDR1 is SEHNR and CDR2 FQNEAQ (reference sequence).

The chain uses TRBV28 and TRBJ1-2, with D perhaps matching TRBD1 (6 bases). This CDR3 comprises 16 residues. Germline CDR1 MDHEN, CDR2 SYDVKM. Trimming took 6 bases from V and 3 from J, leaving 20 bases between them. CDR3 residues: CASSPNTDDRYYGYTF. CDR3 bases: TGTGCCAGCAGCCCAAACACGGACGACAGGTACTATGGCTACACCTTC.

The gene calls are TRBV5-4 and TRBJ2-1, with 10 nucleotides matching TRBD2. In germline, CDR1 is SGHNT, CDR2 YYREEE (reference sequence). This CDR3 comprises 14 residues. Trimming at V came to 6 bases and at J to 8 bases, leaving 8 bases not matched to a gene. DNA for the CDR3: TGTGCCAGCACTTCTAGCGGGAGTGTCCATGAGCAGTTCTTC. Translated: CASTSSGSVHEQFF.

The chain employs TRBV6-5 and TRBJ1-6; the D is unclear. V was clipped by 0 bases and J by 4 bases, with 7 bases between them. In germline, CDR1 is MNHEY, CDR2 SVGAGI. The CDR3 length is 15 residues. Written as DNA, the CDR3 is TGTGCCAGCAGTTACTCGGCCGGGTATAATTCACCCCTCCACTTT. Its translation is CASSYSAGYNSPLHF.

The chain uses TRBV28 and TRBJ2-7; 7 nucleotides align to TRBD1. CDR1 MDHEN and CDR2 SYDVKM come from the germline V gene. J gave up 1 base and V 3 bases, and 3 bases lay outside the gene matches. The CDR3 length is 14 residues. The CDR3 loop reads CASSLGQKSYEQYF. CDR3 nucleotide sequence: TGTGCCAGCAGTTTGGGACAGAAGTCCTACGAGCAGTACTTC.

The DNA of the CDR3 is TGCAGCGTTCACGGAGCGGGAGGTGAGCAGTTCTTC. It translates to CSVHGAGGEQFF. The chain is built from TRBV29-1 and TRBJ2-1, with TRBD2 identical over 9 bases. There are 12 residues in the CDR3. V lost 5 bases, J lost 9 bases, and 5 bases stayed unmatched. Germline CDR1 reads SQVTM; CDR2 reads ANQGSEA.

The J gene is TRBJ1-2, the V gene TRBV25-1; TRBD1 agrees at 7 bases. After removal of 2 bases from V and 3 bases from J, the junction contained 3 bases not matched to a gene. Per germline, CDR1 MGHDK and CDR2 SYGVNS. The CDR3 is made up of 14 amino acids. The CDR3 protein is CASSEQGGDYGYTF. CDR3 nucleotides: TGTGCCAGCAGTGAACAAGGGGGCGACTATGGCTACACCTTC.

This sequence joins TRBV4-1 and TRBJ2-1; TRBD1 is a possible D gene (5 bases). Trimming pared 2 bases from V and 3 bases from J, leaving 8 bases between. CDR1 and CDR2 from the germline V gene are MGHRA and YSYEKL. CDR3 length: 14 residues. This chain's CDR3 is CASSQQGNYNEQFF. Written as DNA, the CDR3 is TGCGCCAGCAGCCAACAGGGAAACTACAATGAGCAGTTCTTC.

This sequence joins TRBV28 and TRBJ2-7; 9 bases are shared with TRBD1. CDR1 is MDHEN, CDR2 SYDVKM, per germline. The CDR3 sequence is 15 residues long. With 6 bases clipped from V and 3 bases from J, the junction kept 9 bases outside the gene matches. For the CDR3, the DNA is TGTGCCAGCAGAACTTTTCACAGGGGGCTCTACGAGCAGTACTTC. Protein product: CASRTFHRGLYEQYF.

The rearrangement uses TRBV6-6 and TRBJ2-5, with D possibly matching TRBD1 (5 bases). Trimming took off 5 bases at V and 5 bases at J, with 6 bases between the two ends. CDR3 length: 11 amino acids. CDR1 is MNHNY, CDR2 SVGAGI, per germline (reference sequence). CDR3 DNA: TGTGCCAGCAGTCCAGGGGAGACCCAGTACTTC. It encodes CASSPGETQYF.

This clone showed up just once. This rearrangement joins TRBV4-2 to TRBJ2-3, with unresolved D. Trimming pared 0 bases from V and 4 bases from J, leaving 5 bases between. Germline CDR1 LGHNA, CDR2 YNFKEQ. This CDR3 spans 13 amino acids. The CDR3 bases are TGTGCCAGCAGCCAAGATGACCCAGATACGCAGTATTTT. This translates into CASSQDDPDTQYF.

As concerns this clone: One end of the junction does not line up with germline, which may come from a read error. V usage is TRBV11-2 and J usage is TRBJ2-3, with 14 positions matching TRBD2. The length of the CDR3 is 12 residues. CDR1 SGHAT and CDR2 FQNNGV come from the germline V gene. CDR3 nucleotides: TGTGCCAGCAGCTCGGGACTAGCGGGGGAGCAGTTT. It encodes CASSSGLAGEQF.

In its sample, this clone was seen once. This chain links TRBV30 with TRBJ2-4, with 9 nucleotides matching TRBD2. The germline V gene encodes CDR1 GTSNPN and CDR2 SVGIG (reference sequence). With 4 bases clipped from V and 3 bases from J, the junction kept 10 bases outside the gene matches. CDR3 length: 16 residues. The CDR3 region is CAWNSRREGVKNIQYF. CDR3 in DNA: TGTGCCTGGAATTCAAGGCGGGAGGGTGTCAAAAACATTCAGTACTTC.

The V call is TRBV4-1, the J call TRBJ2-7; the D gene is possibly TRBD2 (5 bases). Germline V gene data show CDR1 as MGHRA and CDR2 as YSYEKL. Trimming took off 1 base at V and 5 bases at J, with 9 bases between the two ends. CDR3 size: 13 residues. The CDR3 DNA reads as TGCGCCAGCAGCCAAGTGGGAGTCAACGAGCAGTACGTC. It yields the protein CASSQVGVNEQYV.

This chain links TRBV28 with TRBJ1-4; a weak D match, TRBD1 (5 bases). The ends were cut back, 5 bases at V and 7 bases at J, with 17 bases in the middle. Germline V gene data show CDR1 as MDHEN and CDR2 as SYDVKM. The CDR3 runs to 15 residues. The chain's CDR3 is CASSLPGLPGEKLFF. The CDR3 nucleotides are TGTGCCAGCAGTCTTCCGGGACTCCCGGGTGAAAAACTGTTTTTT.